This TCR beta chain was recovered during a study of Ad26.COV2.S vaccination and SARS-CoV-2 variants (dated by TCRdb to about 2021). Some background on the complete study: Vaccine-arm donors were drawn from COV1001, a multicentre, randomized, double-blind, placebo-controlled phase I-IIa trial of Ad26.COV2.S in healthy adults. Ad26.COV2.S was given intramuscularly at 5x10^10 or 1x10^11 viral particles, as a single shot or as two shots 56 days apart. TCRbeta repertoire sequencing was used to assess the specificity and breadth of SARS-CoV-2-reactive T cell receptors after Ad26.COV2.S vaccination. Throughout the experiments and outcome assessment, investigators stayed blinded to trial group allocation. Trial participants were randomized into five groups of five: low-dose or high-dose Ad26.COV2.S given once or twice, or placebo on both occasions. A total of 32 samples were included in the TCR-sequenced set, comprising around 19 Ad26.COV2.S vaccine recipients, 5 placebo recipients and 8 SARS-CoV-2 convalescent individuals.

About this clone itself: Which antigen it targets is not known. Within one base of it there is no much larger clone, and no base qualities were kept.

This specimen's treatment or condition label, per the study, means: around 19 received Ad26.COV2.S at low or high dose, single or two shots; about 5 received placebo; per-sample allocation not given. For vaccine and placebo recipients, repertoires were sequenced using samples collected on day 63 after the first injection. Cohort 1b enrolled around 23 adults aged 18-55 years at a single site in Boston, USA, between 29 July and 7 August 2020. Ad26.COV2.S was a replication-incompetent adenovirus type 26 vector expressing a prefusion-stabilized SARS-CoV-2 spike protein from the original Wuhan strain. General findings and caveats noted by the study authors: The authors noted that total T cell responses may have been underestimated by the TCR breadth and depth analyses. Higher spike-specific TCR breadth was observed in Ad26.COV2.S recipients than in placebo recipients (P = 0.0014). After vaccination, spike-specific CD8+ and CD4+ T cell responses were reported to show substantial breadth. Non-spike TCR breadth was comparable between vaccine and placebo recipients, consistent with the vaccine containing only spike. The study was not powered for comparison of responses between vaccine doses or regimens.

The immunoSEQ Assay was the method used to sequence TCRbeta CDR3 regions. After extraction, genomic DNA underwent amplification by bias-controlled multiplex PCR, followed by high-throughput sequencing. The authors processed their data as follows. To quantify the absolute abundance of every unique TCRbeta CDR3 region, sequences were collapsed and filtered. T cell fraction was estimated by normalizing TCRbeta template counts to usable DNA, with usable DNA measured through amplification of reference genes found in all nucleated cells. Repertoire TCRs were annotated as SARS-CoV-2-specific by exact matching of V gene, CDR3 amino acid sequence and J gene to a known reactive TCR set. The reference SARS-CoV-2 TCR set was derived from MIRA and filtered for enrichment in COVID-19-positive ImmuneCODE repertoires, a step that removed public or cross-reactive TCRs. Using the MIRA antigens, annotated TCRs were further analysed by specific ORF or by position within an ORF. Breadth was defined as the number of annotated unique rearrangements divided by the total number of unique productive rearrangements, and depth was defined as the summed frequency of the annotated unique rearrangements. Two-sided Wilcoxon rank-sum tests were used to compare TCR breadth between groups. This immuneACCESS table, as held by TCRdb, lists in-frame sequences with V and J called but not all clones. Of the missing ones, under half trace to an unresolved V gene in checked studies; the others have no known cause. V, J and clone size are taken as reported in that table, and D and trimming were inferred from the DNA itself. Present in this sample are roughly 320,000 clones, 80% to 90% of which were seen just once. Roughly 3.2% of the sample is taken by the ten largest.

The material sequenced was peripheral blood, taken in a trial of Ad26.COV2.S vaccine versus placebo. The source is a person aged 18-65 years who received the Ad26.COV2.S COVID-19 vaccine or a placebo.

The CDR3 protein is CASSRFSGNTIYF. The DNA sequence is TGTGCCAGCAGTCGGTTCTCTGGAAACACCATATATTTT. Recombination joined TRBV6-5 with TRBJ1-3; the D segment cannot be called with confidence. CDR3 length: 13 amino acids, cysteine to phenylalanine. Just CDR3 DNA is preserved here, 39 bases in frame from base 1. The junction shows trimming of 5 bases on V and 0 bases on J, plus 5 bases between the germline ends. CDR1 and CDR2, looked up from the germline V gene, are MNHEY and SVGAGI.